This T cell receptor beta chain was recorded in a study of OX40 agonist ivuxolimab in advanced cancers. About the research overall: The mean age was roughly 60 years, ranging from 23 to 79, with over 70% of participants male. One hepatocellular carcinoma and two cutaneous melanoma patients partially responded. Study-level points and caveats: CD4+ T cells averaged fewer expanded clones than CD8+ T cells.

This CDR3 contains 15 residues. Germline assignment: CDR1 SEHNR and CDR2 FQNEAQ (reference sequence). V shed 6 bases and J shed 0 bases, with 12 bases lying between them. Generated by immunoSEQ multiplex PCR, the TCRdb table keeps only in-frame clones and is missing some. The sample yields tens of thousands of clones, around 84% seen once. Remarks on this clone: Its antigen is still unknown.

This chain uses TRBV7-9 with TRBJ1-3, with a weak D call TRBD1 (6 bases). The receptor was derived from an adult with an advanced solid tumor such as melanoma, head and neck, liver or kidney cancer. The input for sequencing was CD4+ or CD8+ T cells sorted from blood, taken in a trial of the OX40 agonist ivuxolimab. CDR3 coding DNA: TGTGCCAGCAGACCGGACAGCAGCTCTGGAAACACCATATATTTT. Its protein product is CASRPDSSSGNTIYF.